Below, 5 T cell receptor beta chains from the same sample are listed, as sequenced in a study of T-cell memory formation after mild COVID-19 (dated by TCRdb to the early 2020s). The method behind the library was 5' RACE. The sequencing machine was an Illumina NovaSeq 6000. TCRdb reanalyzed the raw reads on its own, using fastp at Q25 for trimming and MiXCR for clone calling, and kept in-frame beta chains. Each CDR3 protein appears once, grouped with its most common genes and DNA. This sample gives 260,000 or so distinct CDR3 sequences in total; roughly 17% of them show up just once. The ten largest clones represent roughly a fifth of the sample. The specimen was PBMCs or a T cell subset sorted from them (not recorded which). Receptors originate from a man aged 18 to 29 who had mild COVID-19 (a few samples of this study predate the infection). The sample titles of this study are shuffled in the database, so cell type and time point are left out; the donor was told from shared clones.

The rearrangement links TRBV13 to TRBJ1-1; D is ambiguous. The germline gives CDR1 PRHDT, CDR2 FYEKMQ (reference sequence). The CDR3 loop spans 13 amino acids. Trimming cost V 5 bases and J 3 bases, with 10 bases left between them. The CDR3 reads CASSPDTHTEAFF. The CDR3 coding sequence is TGTGCCAGCAGCCCCGACACCCACACTGAAGCTTTCTTT.

CDR3 nucleotides: TGTGCCAGCAGTTACGGTTCACCCCTCCACTTT. This gives the protein CASSYGSPLHF. The rearrangement joins TRBV6-2 or TRBV6-3 to TRBJ1-6; no clear D gene. This CDR3 comprises 11 residues. Germline V gene data show CDR1 as MNHEY and CDR2 as SVGEGT. The V end lost 2 bases, the J end lost 9 bases, and 2 bases lay between the germline ends.

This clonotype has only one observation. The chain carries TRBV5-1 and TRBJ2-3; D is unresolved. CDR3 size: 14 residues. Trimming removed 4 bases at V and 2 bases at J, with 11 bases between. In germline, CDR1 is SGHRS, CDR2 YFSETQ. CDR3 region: CASSLPELTDTQYF. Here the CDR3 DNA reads TGCGCCAGCAGCCTACCAGAGCTCACAGATACGCAGTATTTT. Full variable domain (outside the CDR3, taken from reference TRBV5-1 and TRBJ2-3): KAGVTQTPRYLIKTRGQQVTLSCSPISGHRSVSWYQQTPGQGLQFLFEYFSETQRNKGNFPGRFSGRQFSNSRSEMNVSTLELGDSALYLCASSLPELTDTQYFGPGTRLTVL.

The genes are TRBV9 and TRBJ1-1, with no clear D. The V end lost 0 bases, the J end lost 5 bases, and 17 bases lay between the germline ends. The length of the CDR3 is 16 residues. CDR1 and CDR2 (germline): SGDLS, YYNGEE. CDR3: CASSVAPATRRTEAFF. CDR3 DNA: TGTGCCAGCAGCGTAGCTCCGGCAACCAGGAGGACTGAAGCTTTCTTT.

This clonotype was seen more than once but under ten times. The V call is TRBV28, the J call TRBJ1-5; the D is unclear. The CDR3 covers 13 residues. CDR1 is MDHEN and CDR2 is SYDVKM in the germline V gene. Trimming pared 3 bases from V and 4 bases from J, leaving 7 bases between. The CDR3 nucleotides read TGTGCCAGCAGTTTGACGGTTAATCAGCCCCAGCATTTT. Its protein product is CASSLTVNQPQHF.